This T cell receptor beta chain emerged from a study of T cell repertoires in cytomegalovirus infection. Study-level points and caveats: Ex vivo responses were dominated by HLA-C-restricted CMV-specific TCR beta clonotypes.

TCRdb re-called the reads through MiXCR, storing one row per CDR3 protein. The table shows around 530,000 distinct CDR3 sequences, with 26% occurring only once. This clonotype showed up many times. Its target is not known. Sequenced material: PBMCs. The clonotype comes from a human donor in good health (CMV status not recorded). Some clones in this sample may be carry-over from other donors' samples.

This chain's CDR3 is CASSLNLRGGTDTQYF. The CDR3 DNA follows: TGTGCCAGCAGCCTCAACCTCAGAGGAGGCACAGATACGCAGTATTTT. The V gene is TRBV12-3 or TRBV12-4, the J gene TRBJ2-3; D is ambiguous. V was clipped by 6 bases and J by 1 base, with 17 bases between them. CDR3 size: 16 residues.